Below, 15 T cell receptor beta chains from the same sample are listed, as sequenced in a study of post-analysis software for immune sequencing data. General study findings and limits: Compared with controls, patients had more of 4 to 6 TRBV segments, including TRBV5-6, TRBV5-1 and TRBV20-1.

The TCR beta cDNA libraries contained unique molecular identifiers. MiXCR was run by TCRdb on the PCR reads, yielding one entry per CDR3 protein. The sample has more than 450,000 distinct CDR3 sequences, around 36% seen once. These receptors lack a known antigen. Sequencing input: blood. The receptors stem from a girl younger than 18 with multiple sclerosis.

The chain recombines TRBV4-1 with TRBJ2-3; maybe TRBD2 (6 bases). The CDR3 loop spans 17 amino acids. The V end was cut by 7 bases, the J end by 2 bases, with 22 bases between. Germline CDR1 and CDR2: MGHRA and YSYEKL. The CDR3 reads CASNIGRGGTLTDTQYF. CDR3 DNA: TGCGCCAGCAACATTGGAAGGGGCGGGACTCTCACAGATACGCAGTATTTT.

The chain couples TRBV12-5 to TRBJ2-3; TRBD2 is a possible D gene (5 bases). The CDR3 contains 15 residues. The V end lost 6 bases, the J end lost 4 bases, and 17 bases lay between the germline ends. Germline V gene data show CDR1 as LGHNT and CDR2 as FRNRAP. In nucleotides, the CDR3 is TGTGCTAGTGGGGAAGGCATATCGGGGTCAGATACGCAGTATTTT. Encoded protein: CASGEGISGSDTQYF. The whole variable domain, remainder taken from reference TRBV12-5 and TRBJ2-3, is DARVTQTPRHKVTEMGQEVTMRCQPILGHNTVFWYRQTMMQGLELLAYFRNRAPLDDSGMPKDRFSAEMPDATLATLKIQPSEPRDSAVYFCASGEGISGSDTQYFGPGTRLTVL.

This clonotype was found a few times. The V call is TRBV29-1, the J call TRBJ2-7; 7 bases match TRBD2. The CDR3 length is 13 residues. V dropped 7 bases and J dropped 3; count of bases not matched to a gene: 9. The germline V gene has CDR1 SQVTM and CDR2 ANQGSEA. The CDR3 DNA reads TGCAGCGCCGGTGGGGGGGGGAGCTACGAGCAGTACTTC. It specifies CSAGGGGSYEQYF.

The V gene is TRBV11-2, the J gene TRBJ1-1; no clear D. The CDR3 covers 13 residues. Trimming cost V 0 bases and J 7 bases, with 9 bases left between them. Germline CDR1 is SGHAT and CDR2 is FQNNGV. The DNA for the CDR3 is TGTGCCAGCAGCTTAGACCCGGGCCTTGAAGCTTTCTTT. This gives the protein CASSLDPGLEAFF.

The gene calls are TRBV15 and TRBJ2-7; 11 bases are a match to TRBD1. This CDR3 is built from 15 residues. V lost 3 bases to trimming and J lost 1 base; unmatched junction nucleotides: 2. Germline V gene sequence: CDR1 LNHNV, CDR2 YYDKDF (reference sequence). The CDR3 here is CATSSGTGGSYEQYF. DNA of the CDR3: TGTGCCACCAGCAGCGGGACAGGGGGGTCCTACGAGCAGTACTTC.

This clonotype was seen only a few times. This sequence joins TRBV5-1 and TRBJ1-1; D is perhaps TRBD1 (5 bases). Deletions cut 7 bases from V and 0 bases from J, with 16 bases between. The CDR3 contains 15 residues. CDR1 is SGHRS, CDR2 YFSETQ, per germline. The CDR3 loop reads CASRSGQGMNTEAFF. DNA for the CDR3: TGCGCCAGCCGAAGCGGGCAGGGAATGAACACTGAAGCTTTCTTT.

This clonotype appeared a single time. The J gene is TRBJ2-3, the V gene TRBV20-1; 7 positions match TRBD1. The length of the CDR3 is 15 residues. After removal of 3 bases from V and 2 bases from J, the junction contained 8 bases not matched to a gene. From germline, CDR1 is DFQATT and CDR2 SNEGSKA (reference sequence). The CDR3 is CSASPTGDNTDTQYF. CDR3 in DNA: TGCAGTGCTAGCCCAACAGGGGATAACACAGATACGCAGTATTTT.

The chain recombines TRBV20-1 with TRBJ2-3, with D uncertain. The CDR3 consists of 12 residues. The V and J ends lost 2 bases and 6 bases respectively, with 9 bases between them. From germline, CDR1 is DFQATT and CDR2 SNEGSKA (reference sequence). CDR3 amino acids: CSARLPRDTQYF. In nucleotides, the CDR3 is TGCAGTGCTAGACTTCCGCGGGATACGCAGTATTTT.

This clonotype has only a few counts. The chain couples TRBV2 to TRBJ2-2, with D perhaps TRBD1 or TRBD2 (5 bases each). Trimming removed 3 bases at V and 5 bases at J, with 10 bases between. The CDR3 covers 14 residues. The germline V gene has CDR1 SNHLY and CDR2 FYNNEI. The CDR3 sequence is CASSERGRTGELFF. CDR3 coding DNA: TGTGCCAGCAGTGAGAGGGGACGGACCGGGGAGCTGTTTTTT.

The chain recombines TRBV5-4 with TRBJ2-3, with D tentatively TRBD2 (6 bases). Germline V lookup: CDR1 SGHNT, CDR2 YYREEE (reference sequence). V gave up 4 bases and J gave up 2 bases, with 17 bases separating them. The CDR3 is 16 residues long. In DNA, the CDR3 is TGTGCCAGCAGCCGGGGAGGAGGGGAGAACACAGATACGCAGTATTTT. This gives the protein CASSRGGGENTDTQYF.

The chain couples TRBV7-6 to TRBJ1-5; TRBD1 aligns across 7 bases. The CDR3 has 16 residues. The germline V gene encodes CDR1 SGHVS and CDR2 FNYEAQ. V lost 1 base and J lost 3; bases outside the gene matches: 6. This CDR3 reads CASSLVGDRVNQPQHF. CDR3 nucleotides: TGTGCCAGCAGCTTAGTAGGCGACAGGGTCAATCAGCCCCAGCATTTT.

The CDR3 bases are TGTGCCAGCAGTTATGATGGGTACGAAAAACTGTTTTTT. Translated, it gives CASSYDGYEKLFF. The genes are TRBV6-6 and TRBJ1-4; D unclear. The CDR3 spans 13 residues. V lost 3 bases and J lost 8, with 10 bases in between. Looked up from germline, CDR1 is MNHNY and CDR2 is SVGAGI (reference sequence).

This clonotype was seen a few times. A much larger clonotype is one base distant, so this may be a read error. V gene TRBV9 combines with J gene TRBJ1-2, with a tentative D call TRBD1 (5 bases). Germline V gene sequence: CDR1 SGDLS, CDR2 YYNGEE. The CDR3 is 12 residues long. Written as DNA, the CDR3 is TGTGTCAGCAGCATCAGGGCAGGGGGCTACACCTTC. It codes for CVSSIRAGGYTF.

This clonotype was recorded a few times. CDR3 sequence (DNA): TGTGCCAGCAGCTTAGCTGGACGGGTTGCCTACGAGCAGTACTTC. Its protein product is CASSLAGRVAYEQYF. The gene calls are TRBV7-2 and TRBJ2-7; D is unresolved. The CDR3 is made up of 15 amino acids. Looked up from germline, CDR1 is SGHTA and CDR2 is FQGNSA. Trimming removed 0 bases at V and 2 bases at J, with 11 bases between.

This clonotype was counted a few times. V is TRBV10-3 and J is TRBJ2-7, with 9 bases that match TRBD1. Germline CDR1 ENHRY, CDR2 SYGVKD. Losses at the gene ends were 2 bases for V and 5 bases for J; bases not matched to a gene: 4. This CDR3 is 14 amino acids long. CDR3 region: CAISEDRGVNEQYF. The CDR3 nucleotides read TGTGCCATCAGTGAGGACAGGGGGGTCAACGAGCAGTACTTC.